There are many counts of the clone carrying this T cell receptor (beta chain). This sample stems from a study of kidney transplant recipient with SARS-CoV-2 infection. V lost 5 bases to trimming and J lost 4 bases, with 23 bases between them. The CDR3 runs to 17 residues. MiXCR was run by TCRdb on the reads, yielding one entry per CDR3 protein. The sample lists roughly 250,000 distinct CDR3 sequences; more than 25% were seen once. The source material was a blood sample, sampled at baseline and on day 111 from a kidney transplant recipient. The receptor comes from a male patient in his 30s who had COVID-19 and was a kidney transplant recipient. Some T cells may possibly be graft donor cells. The chain recombines TRBV12-3 or TRBV12-4 with TRBJ1-2; unclear D gene. The CDR3 nucleotides are TGTGCCAGCAGTCCGTTTCCCACAGCAGGAAAGACCTATGGCTACACCTTC. This encodes CASSPFPTAGKTYGYTF.